A single sample gave rise to the 26 T cell receptor beta chains below, sequenced in a study of blood T cells in healthy people across ages. Combining a sample-barcoded 5' primer with a J-beta primer mix, a second PCR ran for 7 to 11 cycles. TCRdb redid the calling of the 5' RACE reads with MiXCR, one entry per CDR3 protein. The table shows 750,000 to 950,000 distinct CDR3 sequences, with more than 25% occurring only once. This sample also appeared in a second study, on T cells of mothers and their children.

Source material: blood. The receptors were gathered from a boy aged 5-17 years in good health.

The table lists this clonotype with a few counts. The chain recombines TRBV5-1 with TRBJ2-3; D not certain. The CDR3 has 13 residues. The V end lost 2 bases, the J end lost 4 bases, and 8 bases lay between the germline ends. The germline V gene has CDR1 SGHRS and CDR2 YFSETQ. CDR3: CASSFRVADTQYF. Written as DNA, the CDR3 is TGCGCCAGCAGCTTTAGAGTGGCAGATACGCAGTATTTT.

The chain carries TRBV18 and TRBJ2-3, with 12 bases matching TRBD2. This CDR3 spans 19 amino acids. Germline CDR1 is KGHSH and CDR2 is LQKENI. Unmatched junction bases numbered 11, after V lost 3 bases and J lost 1 base. This CDR3 is CASSPYLAGGPEGTDTQYF. CDR3 DNA sequence: TGTGCCAGCTCACCGTATCTAGCGGGGGGGCCAGAAGGCACAGATACGCAGTATTTT.

This clonotype was recorded once. The junction and the germline gene differ at one end; a read error may be behind it. This chain joins TRBV15 and TRBJ2-3; D is perhaps TRBD2 (7 bases). The V gene's germline CDR1 is LNHNV and CDR2 YYDKDF (reference sequence). This CDR3 region has 18 residues. CDR3 region: CATSRDRGGPISTGTQYF. CDR3 sequence (DNA): TGTGCCACCAGCAGAGATCGCGGGGGCCCTATTAGCACAGGTACGCAGTATTTT.

The CDR3 DNA sequence: TGTGCCAGCAGCAATCAAGGAAAGGATTCCTACGAGCAGTACTTC. This sequence encodes CASSNQGKDSYEQYF. The chain links TRBV21-1 to TRBJ2-1. The tail of the sequence fits TRBJ2-7 better, so the J call may be wrong. TRBV21-1 is recorded as a pseudogene. The CDR3 is made up of 15 amino acids.

This chain uses TRBV5-1 with TRBJ1-2; perhaps TRBD1 as D (5 bases). The CDR3 is made up of 12 amino acids. Germline V lookup: CDR1 SGHRS, CDR2 YFSETQ. V was cut by 3 bases and J by 7 bases, with 10 bases left in between. The CDR3 nucleotides read TGCGCCAGCAGCTCCAGGGAGATTGGCTACACCTTC. Its protein product is CASSSREIGYTF.

The CDR3 DNA reads TGCGCCAGCAGCCAAGATTCCGTCCGCACAGATACGCAGTATTTT. It yields the protein CASSQDSVRTDTQYF. V gene TRBV4-1 combines with J gene TRBJ2-3, with unresolved D. Trimming took 0 bases from V and 1 from J, leaving 8 bases between them. The germline CDR1 and CDR2 sequences are MGHRA and YSYEKL. The CDR3 sequence is 15 residues long.

Only a few counts were recorded for this clonotype. V gene TRBV6-2 or TRBV6-3 combines with J gene TRBJ1-1; 8 positions agree with TRBD1. This CDR3 comprises 15 residues. Trimming removed 5 bases from V and 5 bases from J; junction bases left unmatched: 10. CDR1 is MNHEY, CDR2 SVGEGT, per germline. CDR3 nucleotide sequence: TGTGCCAGCAGTGCCCGGACAGGGTGGGTAACTGAAGCTTTCTTT. The encoded protein is CASSARTGWVTEAFF.

The table lists this clonotype with a few counts. This chain links TRBV9 with TRBJ1-5, with TRBD1 as a possible D gene (6 bases). V was clipped by 3 bases and J by 5 bases, with 18 bases between them. CDR1 and CDR2 from the germline V gene are SGDLS and YYNGEE. CDR3 length equals 16 residues. The CDR3: CASSGEDSPADQPQHF. CDR3 nucleotide sequence: TGTGCCAGCAGCGGGGAGGACAGTCCAGCAGATCAGCCCCAGCATTTT.

The chain uses TRBV29-1 and TRBJ2-5; 8 nucleotides align to TRBD1. Germline V gives CDR1 SQVTM, CDR2 ANQGSEA. The CDR3 consists of 16 residues. The V segment lost 0 bases and the J segment 7 bases; nucleotides outside the gene matches: 13. CDR3 sequence reads: CSVEDPRGQGSRTQYF. The DNA of the CDR3 is TGCAGCGTTGAAGACCCACGCGGACAGGGATCCAGGACCCAGTACTTC.

This clonotype was counted between two and nine times. One end of the junction does not line up with germline, which may come from a read error. V gene TRBV13 combines with J gene TRBJ2-2, with TRBD1 identical over 8 bases. CDR1 PRHDT and CDR2 FYEKMQ come from the germline V gene (reference sequence). The CDR3 loop spans 16 amino acids. CDR3 nucleotides: TGTGCCAGCAGCTTAGCCGGAGCAGGGGGCTCCGGGGAGTTGTTTTTT. This sequence encodes CASSLAGAGGSGELFF.

This rearrangement joins TRBV7-9 to TRBJ2-6, with D unresolved. The CDR3 has 16 amino acids. From germline, CDR1 is SEHNR and CDR2 FQNEAQ (reference sequence). V was cut by 5 bases and J by 2 bases, with 13 bases left in between. DNA of the CDR3: TGTGCCAGCAGCGCAAGGATAACCCCTGGGGCCAACGTCCTGACTTTC. Protein sequence: CASSARITPGANVLTF.

This clonotype was observed a few times. J is TRBJ1-2 and V is TRBV2; the D is unclear. The CDR3 is 13 residues long. The ends were cut back, 2 bases at V and 7 bases at J, with 11 bases in the middle. Germline values: CDR1 SNHLY, CDR2 FYNNEI. The DNA of the CDR3 is TGTGCCAGCAGTGAACAGGCATTACGTGGCTACACCTTC. Translation gives CASSEQALRGYTF. The entire variable domain, with the rest obtained from reference TRBV2 and TRBJ1-2, is as follows: EPEVTQTPSHQVTQMGQEVILRCVPISNHLYFYWYRQILGQKVEFLVSFYNNEISEKSEIFDDQFSVERPDGSNFTLKIRSTKLEDSAMYFCASSEQALRGYTFGSGTRLTVV.

The rearrangement joins TRBV29-1 to TRBJ2-5, with D possibly being TRBD2 (5 bases). The CDR3 contains 14 residues. V lost 6 bases and J lost 2, with 16 bases in between. From germline, CDR1 is SQVTM and CDR2 ANQGSEA. The DNA for the CDR3 is TGCAGCGTCGTGAGTTTAGCGTCACAAGAGACCCAGTACTTC. Translating gives CSVVSLASQETQYF.

This clonotype was recorded a few times. This chain links TRBV5-1 with TRBJ2-5; a possible D gene is TRBD2 (5 bases). Gene TRBJ2-7 matches the end of the DNA better, so the J call may be wrong. This CDR3 is 13 amino acids long. CDR1 and CDR2 from the germline V gene are SGHRS and YFSETQ. The CDR3 loop reads CASSFPGLYEQYF. Here the CDR3 DNA reads TGCGCCAGCAGCTTTCCGGGGTTGTACGAGCAGTACTTC.

The rearrangement links TRBV20-1 to TRBJ2-7, with 10 nucleotides matching TRBD1. The J segment lost 3 bases and the V segment lost 3 bases, leaving 5 bases of the junction unmatched. Germline assignment: CDR1 DFQATT and CDR2 SNEGSKA (reference sequence). The CDR3 has 14 amino acids. The chain's CDR3 is CSASWGDRGYEQYF. The CDR3 DNA sequence: TGCAGTGCTAGTTGGGGGGACAGGGGCTACGAGCAGTACTTC.

The V gene is TRBV12-3 or TRBV12-4, the J gene TRBJ2-2; D gene ambiguous. This CDR3 is built from 14 residues. V lost 5 bases to trimming and J lost 5 bases, with 12 bases between them. CDR3 residues: CASSISHGTGELFF. The DNA of the CDR3 is TGTGCCAGCAGTATCTCCCATGGAACCGGGGAGCTGTTTTTT.

The rearrangement links TRBV6-1 to TRBJ2-5; D is unresolved. Matching the DNA end better, TRBJ2-1 makes the J call doubtful. The CDR3 is 11 residues long. Germline V CDR1 and CDR2: MNHNS, SASEGT. For the CDR3, the DNA is TGTGCCAGCAGCATACGGGATGAGCAGTTCTTC. Its translation is CASSIRDEQFF.

The rearrangement uses TRBV28 and TRBJ2-7; 11 bases match TRBD2. The V segment lost 5 bases and the J segment 6 bases; nucleotides outside the gene matches: 6. The CDR3 is made up of 14 amino acids. Germline V gene data show CDR1 as MDHEN and CDR2 as SYDVKM. The CDR3 loop is CASSPLLAGVEQYF. The CDR3, as DNA: TGTGCCAGCAGTCCTCTACTAGCGGGAGTCGAGCAGTACTTC.

The CDR3 loop reads CASSLGEGLHEGGYTF. For the CDR3, the DNA is TGTGCCAGCAGTTTAGGGGAGGGACTTCACGAAGGTGGCTACACCTTC. V is TRBV12-3 or TRBV12-4 and J is TRBJ1-2, with D perhaps matching TRBD1 (5 bases). V was trimmed by 1 base and J by 7 bases, leaving 19 bases between them. The CDR3 is made up of 16 amino acids.

The V gene is TRBV29-1, the J gene TRBJ1-5; D gene uncertain. V was shortened by 4 bases and J by 4 bases, with 11 bases between the two germline ends. This CDR3 contains 13 residues. Germline V gene lookup returns CDR1 SQVTM and CDR2 ANQGSEA. The CDR3 DNA reads TGCAGCGTTGGGGTAGGGCGGAATCAGCCCCAGCATTTT. Translation gives CSVGVGRNQPQHF.

The chain couples TRBV10-3 to TRBJ2-1; 13 nucleotides agree with TRBD2. From germline, CDR1 is ENHRY and CDR2 SYGVKD. V lost 10 bases and J lost 9; bases outside the gene matches: 12. The CDR3 spans 15 residues. Here the CDR3 reads CASRLAGGKESEQFF. DNA of the CDR3: TGTGCCAGCCGACTAGCGGGGGGAAAGGAGAGTGAGCAGTTCTTC.

This clonotype was counted a few times. The chain links TRBV3-1 to TRBJ1-2; tentative D call: TRBD1 (5 bases). Germline-derived CDR1 and CDR2 are LGHDT and YNNKEL (reference sequence). There are 16 residues in the CDR3. Trimming took off 1 base at V and 7 bases at J, with 19 bases between the two ends. This CDR3 reads CASSQGSAGQYSGYTF. The DNA for the CDR3 is TGTGCCAGCAGCCAAGGCTCGGCAGGGCAGTACTCTGGCTACACCTTC.

The table lists this clonotype with a few counts. The chain recombines TRBV5-1 with TRBJ2-5, with TRBD1 matching over 9 bases. The V gene's germline CDR1 is SGHRS and CDR2 YFSETQ. V shed 5 bases and J 3 bases; nucleotides not matched to a gene: 14. This CDR3 contains 17 residues. The CDR3 region is CASRRGPGWTGEETQYF. The DNA for the CDR3 is TGCGCCAGCAGACGGGGCCCGGGGTGGACAGGGGAAGAGACCCAGTACTTC.

This clonotype was seen only a few times. This chain connects TRBV27 to TRBJ2-7; 7 positions match TRBD2. The CDR3 extends over 14 amino acids. From germline, CDR1 is MNHEY and CDR2 SMNVEV (reference sequence). J gave up 6 bases and V 3 bases, and 8 bases lay outside the gene matches. The CDR3 coding sequence is TGTGCCAGCAGTTTGAGGACACCGGGGGGCGAGCAGTACTTC. Its translation is CASSLRTPGGEQYF.

This clonotype was picked up a small number of times. This chain links TRBV29-1 with TRBJ2-3; D is possibly TRBD2 (5 bases). Germline V gene data show CDR1 as SQVTM and CDR2 as ANQGSEA. The CDR3 sequence is 13 residues long. V was shortened by 2 bases and J by 0 bases, with 6 bases between the two germline ends. CDR3 sequence (DNA): TGCAGCGTTGAACCTAGCAGCACAGATACGCAGTATTTT. Its protein is CSVEPSSTDTQYF.

This clonotype was detected a few times. The CDR3 nucleotides read TGCGCCAGCAGCTTGTACGGAGACACTGAAGCTTTCTTT. Translated, it gives CASSLYGDTEAFF. The chain carries TRBV5-1 and TRBJ1-1, with D hard to call. The CDR3 loop spans 13 amino acids. Germline V gene lookup returns CDR1 SGHRS and CDR2 YFSETQ. V lost 1 base to trimming and J lost 3 bases, with 7 bases between them.